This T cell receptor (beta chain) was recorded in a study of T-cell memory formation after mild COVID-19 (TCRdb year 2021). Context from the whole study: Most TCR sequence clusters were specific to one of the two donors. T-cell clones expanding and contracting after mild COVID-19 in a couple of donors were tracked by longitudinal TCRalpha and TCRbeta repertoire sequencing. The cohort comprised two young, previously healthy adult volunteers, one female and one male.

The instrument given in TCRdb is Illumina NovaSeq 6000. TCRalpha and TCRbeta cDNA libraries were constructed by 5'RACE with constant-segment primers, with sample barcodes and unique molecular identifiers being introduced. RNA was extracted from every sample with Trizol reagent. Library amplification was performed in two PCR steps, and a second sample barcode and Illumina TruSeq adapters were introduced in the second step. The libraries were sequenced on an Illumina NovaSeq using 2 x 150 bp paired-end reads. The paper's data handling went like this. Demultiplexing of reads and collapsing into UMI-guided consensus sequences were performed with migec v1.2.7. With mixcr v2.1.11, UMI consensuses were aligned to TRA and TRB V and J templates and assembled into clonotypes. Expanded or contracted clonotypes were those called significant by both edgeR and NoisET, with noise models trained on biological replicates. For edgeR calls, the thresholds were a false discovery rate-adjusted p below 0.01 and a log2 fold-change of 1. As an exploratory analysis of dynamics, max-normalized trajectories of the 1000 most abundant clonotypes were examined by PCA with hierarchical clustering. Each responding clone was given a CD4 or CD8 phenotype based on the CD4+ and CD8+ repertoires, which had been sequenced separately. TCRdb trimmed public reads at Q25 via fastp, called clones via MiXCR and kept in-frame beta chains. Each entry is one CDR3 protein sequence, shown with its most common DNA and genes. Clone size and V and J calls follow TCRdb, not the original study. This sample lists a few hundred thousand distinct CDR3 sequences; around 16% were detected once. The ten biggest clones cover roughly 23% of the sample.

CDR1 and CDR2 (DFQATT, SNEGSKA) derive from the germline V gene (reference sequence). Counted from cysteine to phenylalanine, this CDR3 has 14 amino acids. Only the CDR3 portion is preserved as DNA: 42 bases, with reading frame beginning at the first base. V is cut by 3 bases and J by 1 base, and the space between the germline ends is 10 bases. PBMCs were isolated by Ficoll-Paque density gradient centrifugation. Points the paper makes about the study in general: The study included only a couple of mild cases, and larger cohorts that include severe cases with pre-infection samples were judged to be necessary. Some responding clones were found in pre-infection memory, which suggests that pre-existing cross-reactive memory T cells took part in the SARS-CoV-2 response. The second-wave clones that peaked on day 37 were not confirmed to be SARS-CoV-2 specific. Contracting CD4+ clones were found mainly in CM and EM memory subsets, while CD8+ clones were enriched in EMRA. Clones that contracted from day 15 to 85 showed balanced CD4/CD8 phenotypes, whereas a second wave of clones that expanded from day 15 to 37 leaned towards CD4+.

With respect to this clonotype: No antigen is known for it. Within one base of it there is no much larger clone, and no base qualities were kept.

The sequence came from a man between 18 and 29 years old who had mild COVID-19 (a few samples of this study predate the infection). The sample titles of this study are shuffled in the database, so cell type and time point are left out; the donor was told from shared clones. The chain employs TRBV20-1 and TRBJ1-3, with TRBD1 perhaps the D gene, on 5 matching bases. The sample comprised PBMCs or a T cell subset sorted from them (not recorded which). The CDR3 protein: CSASDRQSGNTIYF. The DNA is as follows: TGCAGTGCTAGTGACCGACAGTCTGGAAACACCATATATTTT.